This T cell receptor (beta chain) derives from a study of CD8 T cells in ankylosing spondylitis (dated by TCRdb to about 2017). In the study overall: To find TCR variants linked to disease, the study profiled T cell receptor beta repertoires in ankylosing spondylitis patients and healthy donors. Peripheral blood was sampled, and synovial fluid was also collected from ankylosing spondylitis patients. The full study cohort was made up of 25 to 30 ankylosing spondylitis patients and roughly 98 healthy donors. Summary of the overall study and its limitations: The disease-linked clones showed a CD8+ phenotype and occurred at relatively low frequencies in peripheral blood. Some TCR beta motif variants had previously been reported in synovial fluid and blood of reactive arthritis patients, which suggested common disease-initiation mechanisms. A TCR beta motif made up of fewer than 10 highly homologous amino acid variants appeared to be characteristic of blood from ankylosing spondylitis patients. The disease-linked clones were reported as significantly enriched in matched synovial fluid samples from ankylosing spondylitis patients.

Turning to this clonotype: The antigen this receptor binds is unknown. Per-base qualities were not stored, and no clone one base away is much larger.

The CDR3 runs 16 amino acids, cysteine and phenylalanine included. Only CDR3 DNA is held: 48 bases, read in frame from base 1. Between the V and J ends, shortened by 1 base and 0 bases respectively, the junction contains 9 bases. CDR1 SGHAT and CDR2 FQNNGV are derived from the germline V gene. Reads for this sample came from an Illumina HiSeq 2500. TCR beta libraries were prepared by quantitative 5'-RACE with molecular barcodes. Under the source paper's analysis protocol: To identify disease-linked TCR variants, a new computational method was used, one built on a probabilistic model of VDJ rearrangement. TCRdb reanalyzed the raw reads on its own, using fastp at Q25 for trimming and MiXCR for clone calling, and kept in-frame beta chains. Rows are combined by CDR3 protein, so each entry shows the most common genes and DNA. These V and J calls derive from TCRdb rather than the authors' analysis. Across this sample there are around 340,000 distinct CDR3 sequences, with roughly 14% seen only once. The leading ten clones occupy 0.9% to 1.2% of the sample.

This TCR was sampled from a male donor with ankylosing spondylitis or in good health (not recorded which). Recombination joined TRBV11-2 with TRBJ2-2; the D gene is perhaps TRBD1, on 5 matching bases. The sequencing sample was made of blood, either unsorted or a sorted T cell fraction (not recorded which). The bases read TGTGCCAGCAGCTTAGGCGCAGGGACGAACACCGGGGAGCTGTTTTTT. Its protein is CASSLGAGTNTGELFF.